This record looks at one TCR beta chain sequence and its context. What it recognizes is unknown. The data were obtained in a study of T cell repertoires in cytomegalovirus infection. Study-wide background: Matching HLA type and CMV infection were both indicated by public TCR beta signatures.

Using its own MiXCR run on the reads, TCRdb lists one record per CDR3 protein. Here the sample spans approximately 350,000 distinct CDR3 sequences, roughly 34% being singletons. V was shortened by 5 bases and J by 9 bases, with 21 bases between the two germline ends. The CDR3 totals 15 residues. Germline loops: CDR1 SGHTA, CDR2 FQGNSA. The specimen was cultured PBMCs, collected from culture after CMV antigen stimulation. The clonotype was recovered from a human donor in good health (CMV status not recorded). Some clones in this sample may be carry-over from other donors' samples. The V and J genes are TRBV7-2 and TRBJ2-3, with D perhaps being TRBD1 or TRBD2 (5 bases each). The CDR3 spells CASSLSTGRPGTQYF. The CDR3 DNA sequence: TGTGCCAGCAGCCTAAGCACGGGACGACCAGGGACGCAGTATTTT.